Listed here is a single TCR beta chain. Its target is not known. These data originate in a study of T-cell memory formation after mild COVID-19. The overall study: TCR clustering was largely donor specific. Study results and limitations: CD4/CD8 balance characterized clones contracting day 15 to 85, and CD4+ skew characterized later expanders. Contracting CD4+ clones sat mainly in CM and EM; CD8+ in EMRA.

Using constant-segment primers, 5'RACE produced TCR alpha and TCR beta cDNA libraries carrying sample barcodes and UMIs. Via MiXCR, TCRdb re-called the 5' RACE reads, giving one row per CDR3 protein. The table has over 300,000 distinct CDR3 sequences, around a fifth seen once. V was pared by 6 bases and J by 0 bases, with 12 bases between. The CDR3 is made up of 15 amino acids. The receptor was derived from a young man who had mild COVID-19 (a few samples of this study predate the infection). Cell type and time point are not known. The chain carries TRBV12-3 or TRBV12-4 and TRBJ1-5; D remains unclear. The sample was PBMCs or a T cell subset sorted from them (not recorded which). CDR3 loop: CASRAQINSNQPQHF. CDR3 nucleotide sequence: TGTGCCAGCAGGGCGCAAATAAATAGCAATCAGCCCCAGCATTTT.